This T cell receptor (beta chain) came from a study of beta chain features in type 1 diabetes. Findings and caveats of the study: All four CD4+ subsets from Type 1 diabetes patients carried moderately but significantly shorter TCRB CDR3s.

This clone was detected ten times or more. Its antigen is unknown. From germline, CDR1 is SGHDT and CDR2 YYEEEE. V shed 4 bases and J 9 bases; nucleotides not matched to a gene: 8. The CDR3 is 13 amino acids. Isolation of CD4+ naive, central memory, regulatory and stem cell-like memory cells was achieved by sorting via CD45RO/CCR7/CD25/CD127/CD95/CD27. Isolated RNA was reverse transcribed in full, so expressed TCRB transcripts were sequenced. TCRdb keeps only in-frame clones here, not all; method: immunoSEQ multiplex PCR. Of around 450,000 clones listed, about 10% were seen once; the top ten hold 0.04% to 0.05%.

The receptor comes from a woman aged 18 to 35 in good health. The genes are TRBV5-6 and TRBJ2-5, with 8 bases that match TRBD1. The specimen sequenced was naive CD4+ T cells from blood. CDR3 loop: CASSPDRDEAQYF. The CDR3 coding sequence is TGTGCCAGCAGCCCGGACAGGGACGAGGCCCAGTACTTC.